Sequencing of this T cell receptor beta chain was carried out in a study of blood T cell repertoires in COVID-19. Looking at the study overall: Acute and convalescent COVID-19 samples came from the United States, Italy and Spain.

Methods used by the authors: Researchers report that nucleated cell counts were estimated from reference gene primer amplification. Sequencing was performed with immunoSEQ multiplex PCR; in TCRdb, only in-frame clones are kept and a portion is missing. V and J calls and clone size are those listed in that table; D and trimming were worked out from the DNA. Among under 150,000 clones listed, around 83% were seen once. The receptor's source is a man aged 80 or over with active or convalescent COVID-19. Sequencing was carried out using peripheral blood.

As DNA, the CDR3 is TGTGCCAGCAGTTACCCGGGACAGGGACATTCACCCCTCCACTTT. This sequence encodes CASSYPGQGHSPLHF. This sequence joins TRBV6-2 or TRBV6-3 and TRBJ1-6; 9 nucleotides match TRBD1. CDR3 length: 15 amino acids. Unmatched junction bases numbered 4, after V lost 2 bases and J lost 8 bases. Germline CDR1 and CDR2: MNHEY and SVGEGT.